The text below deals with one T cell receptor beta chain. This entry is derived from a study of technical replicates of blood from a few donors. The table came from immunoSEQ multiplex PCR; TCRdb's copy has only in-frame clones and leaves some out. The sample has roughly 15,000 clones; roughly 80% are singletons. Trimming at V came to 3 bases and at J to 7 bases, leaving 1 base not matched to a gene. Germline V gene sequence: CDR1 MDHEN, CDR2 SYDVKM. The CDR3 has 13 amino acids. The sequenced sample consisted of PBMCs. The rearrangement joins TRBV28 to TRBJ1-4; the match to TRBD1 covers 8 bases. The sequence derives from a human donor in good health. In nucleotides, the CDR3 is TGTGCCAGCAGTTTCCAGGGGGCTGAAAAACTGTTTTTT. This sequence encodes CASSFQGAEKLFF.